Each of the 30 T cell receptor beta chains below was sequenced from the same sample in a study of cytomegalovirus exposure and HLA in healthy donors (dated by TCRdb to about 2017). The library was made by the immunoSEQ multiplex PCR assay. For the multiplex PCR, a mixture combining 60 forward primers for TCR Vbeta segments and 13 reverse primers for TCR Jbeta segments was used. The table comes from immuneACCESS by way of TCRdb, which keeps in-frame sequences with V and J called. Part of the clones is missing from these tables; in studies checked, under half for an unresolved V gene and the rest for unknown reasons. The sample table holds about 200,000 clones, of which 70% to 80% were seen once. Together, the top ten hold nearly 0.4% of the sample. Sequenced sample: PBMCs. The receptors here all came from a male donor in good health and CMV-seropositive.

This clone has a handful of counts. The chain uses TRBV7-2 and TRBJ1-6; 7 bases line up with TRBD1. The CDR3 contains 15 residues. Germline V CDR1 and CDR2: SGHTA, FQGNSA. Trimming took 5 bases from V and 7 from J; bases not matched to a gene: 8. The CDR3 protein is CASSPRTGANSPLHF. The CDR3 DNA reads TGTGCCAGCAGCCCACGGACAGGAGCAAATTCACCCCTCCACTTT.

This chain uses TRBV18 with TRBJ1-1; 7 nucleotides match TRBD1. J was trimmed by 5 bases and V by 2 bases; bases with no gene match: 11. Germline CDR1 KGHSH, CDR2 LQKENI. The CDR3 is 16 amino acids. CDR3 bases: TGTGCCAGCTCACCATCAGGGCAGGGGGTAGGGACTGAAGCTTTCTTT. Translation gives CASSPSGQGVGTEAFF.

The gene calls are TRBV15 and TRBJ2-7, with D possibly matching TRBD1 (5 bases). V gave up 3 bases and J gave up 7 bases, with 16 bases separating them. The CDR3 extends over 14 amino acids. Germline CDR1 and CDR2: LNHNV and YYDKDF (reference sequence). The CDR3, as DNA: TGTGCCACCAGCAGCCTGATCAGGGTGGAGGAGCAGTACTTC. Residues: CATSSLIRVEEQYF.

The rearrangement links TRBV19 to TRBJ2-7; 8 bases line up with TRBD2. V shed 6 bases, J shed 7 bases, and the junction held 11 bases outside the gene matches. Germline V gives CDR1 LNHDA, CDR2 SQIVND (reference sequence). This CDR3 is 14 amino acids long. CDR3 nucleotides: TGTGCCAGTAGCAGCGGGAGATCCTTAGTTGAGCAGTACTTC. It encodes CASSSGRSLVEQYF.

V usage is TRBV7-2 and J usage is TRBJ2-3; TRBD2 matches 9 bases. The CDR3 extends over 14 amino acids. The junction had 5 bases not matched to a gene; V was cut back by 4 bases and J by 6 bases. CDR1 is SGHTA, CDR2 FQGNSA, per germline. The CDR3 loop reads CASSSSGKLDTQYF. CDR3 DNA sequence: TGTGCCAGCAGCTCTAGCGGGAAATTGGATACGCAGTATTTT.

This clone was seen once. The chain carries TRBV5-1 and TRBJ1-4, with 7 bases aligning to TRBD1. The germline gives CDR1 SGHRS, CDR2 YFSETQ. This CDR3 has 14 amino acids. Trimming cost V 3 bases and J 4 bases; bases outside gene matches: 3. CDR3 region: CASSSGQVNEKLFF. CDR3 coding DNA: TGCGCCAGCAGCTCCGGACAGGTTAATGAAAAACTGTTTTTT.

The chain employs TRBV7-3 and TRBJ2-2, with D possibly matching TRBD2 (6 bases). This CDR3 spans 15 amino acids. V shed 3 bases and J shed 5 bases, with 13 bases lying between them. The V gene's germline CDR1 is SGHTA and CDR2 FQGTGA. CDR3 DNA: TGTGCCAGCAGCTTTGCGGGGAAAAGTACCGGGGAGCTGTTTTTT. Amino acids: CASSFAGKSTGELFF. The full variable domain, rest sourced from reference TRBV7-3 and TRBJ2-2, is GAGVSQTPSNKVTEKGKYVELRCDPISGHTALYWYRQSLGQGPEFLIYFQGTGAADDSGLPNDRFFAVRPEGSVSTLKIQRTERGDSAVYLCASSFAGKSTGELFFGEGSRLTVL.

The chain combines TRBV14 with TRBJ1-3; no clear D gene. Germline loops: CDR1 SGHDN, CDR2 FVKESK. V gave up 1 base and J gave up 4 bases, with 8 bases separating them. The CDR3 sequence is 14 residues long. This CDR3 is CASSQVNQGNTIYF. CDR3 bases: TGTGCCAGCAGCCAAGTAAACCAGGGAAACACCATATATTTT.

The chain combines TRBV15 with TRBJ1-3, with D tentatively TRBD1 (5 bases). Germline V CDR1 and CDR2: LNHNV, YYDKDF (reference sequence). V lost 5 bases, J lost 7 bases, and 18 bases lay in between. The CDR3 spans 15 residues. The CDR3 region has the DNA TGTGCCACCAGCCCCAGCGTAGGTCCAGGGAACACCATATATTTT. Protein sequence: CATSPSVGPGNTIYF.

This clone appeared a few times. The chain joins TRBV11-2 to TRBJ2-7; 10 bases are shared with TRBD1. The CDR3 runs to 15 residues. The germline gives CDR1 SGHAT, CDR2 FQNNGV. The junction had 7 bases not matched to a gene; V was cut back by 1 base and J by 7 bases. The CDR3 reads CASSLVRQGAWEQYF. The CDR3, as DNA: TGTGCCAGCAGCTTAGTGAGACAGGGGGCTTGGGAGCAGTACTTC.

This chain links TRBV7-8 with TRBJ2-7; 9 bases match TRBD1. Trimming took 5 bases from V and 7 from J; bases not matched to a gene: 12. CDR3 size: 15 residues. In germline, CDR1 is SGHVS, CDR2 FQNEAQ. The CDR3, as DNA: TGTGCCAGCAGCCTCTTGCGGGACAGGGTGGGAGAGCAGTACTTC. Translating it yields CASSLLRDRVGEQYF.

Comments on this clone: Germline is not matched at one junction end, which may reflect a read error. The J gene is TRBJ1-6, the V gene TRBV6-5; unclear D gene. Germline lookup yields CDR1 MNHEY and CDR2 SVGAGI. The CDR3 runs 14 residues. CDR3: CASSYTYRDSPLHF. CDR3 nucleotide sequence: TGTGCCAGCAGTTACACCTACAGAGATTCCCCCCTCCACTTT.

The V call is TRBV28, the J call TRBJ2-1; TRBD1 aligns across 10 bases. The CDR3 covers 19 residues. J gave up 8 bases and V 5 bases, and 21 bases lay outside the gene matches. Looked up from germline, CDR1 is MDHEN and CDR2 is SYDVKM. The DNA of the CDR3 is TGTGCCAGCAGTACGGGGACAGGGGAGGGTTTAGTCTGGTCCGATGAGCAGTTCTTC. Its translation is CASSTGTGEGLVWSDEQFF.

The chain has TRBV29-1 and TRBJ2-3, with 7 nucleotides matching TRBD2. This CDR3 comprises 13 residues. CDR1 and CDR2 (germline): SQVTM, ANQGSEA. V trimming: 8 bases; J trimming: 2 bases; junction bases outside the gene matches: 7. CDR3 nucleotide sequence: TGCAGCTCCCGGGACTACCTCACAGATACGCAGTATTTT. Its translation: CSSRDYLTDTQYF.

The CDR3 sequence: CASSLLAGGDEQYF. As DNA, the CDR3 is TGTGCCAGCAGCCTACTGGCGGGGGGTGACGAGCAGTACTTC. This chain joins TRBV7-2 and TRBJ2-7; 8 bases align to TRBD2. The CDR3 sequence is 14 residues long. From germline, CDR1 is SGHTA and CDR2 FQGNSA. V gave up 5 bases and J gave up 5 bases; unmatched junction bases: 8.

The J gene is TRBJ1-2, the V gene TRBV6-6; 11 nucleotides line up with TRBD1. The CDR3 has 16 amino acids. V was pared by 6 bases and J by 2 bases, with 8 bases of the junction left unmatched. Germline V gene data show CDR1 as MNHNY and CDR2 as SVGAGI (reference sequence). The CDR3 DNA follows: TGTGCCAGCAGCTCCGGACAGGGGGCTAGGAACTATGGCTACACCTTC. The encoded protein is CASSSGQGARNYGYTF.

The chain joins TRBV28 to TRBJ2-3, with D uncertain. Germline CDR1 is MDHEN and CDR2 is SYDVKM. CDR3 length: 16 amino acids. The V end lost 4 bases, the J end lost 2 bases, and 16 bases lay between the germline ends. The CDR3 nucleotides read TGTGCCAGCAGTTCCCCCAGGTCCCCCTCCACAGATACGCAGTATTTT. Translation: CASSSPRSPSTDTQYF.

The chain has TRBV11-1 and TRBJ2-5; no reliable D call. TRBJ2-7 matches the DNA end more closely, so the J call is doubtful. This CDR3 spans 11 amino acids. The germline V gene has CDR1 SGHAT and CDR2 FQDESV (reference sequence). The CDR3: CASSNSYEQYF. As DNA, the CDR3 is TGTGCCAGCAGCAACTCCTACGAGCAGTACTTC.

The chain recombines TRBV18 with TRBJ1-6, with 8 bases identical to TRBD1. With V trimmed by 4 bases and J by 7 bases, 9 bases remained unmatched. The CDR3 has 16 residues. CDR1 and CDR2 from the germline V gene are KGHSH and LQKENI. CDR3 sequence reads: CASSRAGGGKNSPLHF. In DNA, the CDR3 is TGTGCCAGCTCACGAGCAGGGGGCGGAAAAAATTCACCCCTCCACTTT.

The chain joins TRBV28 to TRBJ2-5; 14 bases are shared with TRBD2. The CDR3 runs to 19 residues. Trimming took 6 bases from V and 4 from J; bases not matched to a gene: 16. Germline V gives CDR1 MDHEN, CDR2 SYDVKM. For the CDR3, the DNA is TGTGCCAGCAGAAACCTTCCCGGGACTAGCGGGAGAGGCCGAGAGACCCAGTACTTC. Translated: CASRNLPGTSGRGRETQYF.

This chain uses TRBV7-2 with TRBJ2-5, with no clear D. CDR1 and CDR2 (germline): SGHTA, FQGNSA. Between the trimmed V and J ends, which lost 1 base and 2 bases, there was a span of 8 bases. The CDR3 length is 14 residues. The CDR3 DNA reads as TGTGCCAGCAGCTTAGGGCAGACTCAAGAGACCCAGTACTTC. This encodes CASSLGQTQETQYF.

This clone came up a few times. This chain joins TRBV7-6 and TRBJ2-3; possibly TRBD2 for D (6 bases). The germline V gene has CDR1 SGHVS and CDR2 FNYEAQ. This CDR3 spans 15 amino acids. Trimming took off 3 bases at V and 0 bases at J, with 10 bases between the two ends. For the CDR3, the DNA is TGTGCCAGCAGCTTGATGCGGGGTAGCACAGATACGCAGTATTTT. Amino acid sequence: CASSLMRGSTDTQYF.

The rearrangement uses TRBV2 and TRBJ2-5; 8 positions agree with TRBD1. The CDR3 has 12 amino acids. Trimming took 9 bases from V and 3 from J; bases not matched to a gene: 3. Looked up from germline, CDR1 is SNHLY and CDR2 is FYNNEI. The CDR3 DNA follows: TGTGCCAGTAACAGGGGGGAAGAGACCCAGTACTTC. This sequence encodes CASNRGEETQYF.

The J gene is TRBJ2-1, the V gene TRBV6-4, with TRBD1 matching 9 bases. Trimming removed 4 bases from V and 8 bases from J; junction bases left unmatched: 12. The germline V gene encodes CDR1 MRHNA and CDR2 SNTAGT. This CDR3 region has 16 residues. CDR3 residues: CASSATPGTGNHEQFF. CDR3 nucleotides: TGTGCCAGCAGTGCAACCCCCGGGACAGGGAACCATGAGCAGTTCTTC.

The CDR3 protein is CASSPQRNPNYGYTF. The CDR3 DNA is TGTGCCAGCTCACCACAGAGGAATCCTAACTATGGCTACACCTTC. The chain is built from TRBV18 and TRBJ1-2; no clear D. The germline V gene has CDR1 KGHSH and CDR2 LQKENI. The CDR3 loop spans 15 amino acids. With 1 base removed from V and 0 bases from J, the gap between germline ends came to 9 bases.

This clone was counted between two and nine times. The chain employs TRBV5-6 and TRBJ2-7, with TRBD1 as a possible D gene (6 bases). Germline CDR1 is SGHDT and CDR2 is YYEEEE. Trimming cost V 4 bases and J 0 bases, with 17 bases left between them. The CDR3 runs to 16 residues. The CDR3 here is CASSGNRAHYSYEQYF. Written as DNA, the CDR3 is TGTGCCAGCAGCGGGAACAGGGCTCATTACTCCTACGAGCAGTACTTC.

The CDR3 reads CASSETGDYSNQPQHF. In DNA, the CDR3 is TGTGCCAGCAGTGAGACAGGGGACTATAGCAATCAGCCCCAGCATTTT. This chain joins TRBV2 and TRBJ1-5, with 8 bases fitting TRBD1. V lost 3 bases to trimming and J lost 0 bases; unmatched junction nucleotides: 4. The CDR3 runs 16 residues. The germline V gene has CDR1 SNHLY and CDR2 FYNNEI.

The chain joins TRBV7-8 to TRBJ1-5; D may be TRBD1 (6 bases). CDR1 and CDR2 (germline): SGHVS, FQNEAQ. The CDR3 covers 17 residues. The V and J ends lost 0 bases and 7 bases respectively, with 19 bases between them. CDR3 residues: CASSLAVSGVVRQPQHF. The DNA of the CDR3 is TGTGCCAGCAGCTTAGCTGTTTCAGGGGTGGTTAGGCAGCCCCAGCATTTT.

V and J are TRBV5-1 and TRBJ2-3; D might be TRBD1 (5 bases). V was pared by 7 bases and J by 3 bases, with 18 bases between. Germline assignment: CDR1 SGHRS and CDR2 YFSETQ. The length of the CDR3 is 15 residues. The CDR3: CASGPRGKLTDTQYF. In DNA, the CDR3 is TGCGCCAGCGGCCCAAGGGGCAAGTTGACAGATACGCAGTATTTT.

CDR3 DNA: TGTGCCAGCAGCTTGGGTGGCAGGGCGTCTACTGGAAACACTGAAGCTTTCTTT. Translation: CASSLGGRASTGNTEAFF. The chain recombines TRBV5-6 with TRBJ1-1, with D maybe TRBD1 (5 bases). This CDR3 contains 18 residues. Deletions cut 0 bases from V and 2 bases from J, with 20 bases between. In germline, CDR1 is SGHDT, CDR2 YYEEEE.